These T cell receptor beta chains were read from a single sample in a study of CD8 T cells in Susac syndrome. TCRdb re-analysed the immunoSEQ multiplex PCR reads in MiXCR, keeping a single row per CDR3 protein. The sample records about 140,000 distinct CDR3 sequences, about 93% being singletons. The sequenced material came from CD8+ T cells from PBMCs. These receptors were taken from a human donor in good health. CDR3s include the opening cysteine and the closing phenylalanine or tryptophan. D genes are given only for firm matches. For some rows the clone size is stated as once, few or many, or as a class when expanded; others skip it.

j_call	v_call	cdr3_length	d_call	clone_size	cdr3_aa	cdr3_nt
TRBJ2-7	TRBV7-9	15	.	.	CASSLLSSGVDEQYF	TGTGCCAGCAGCTTATTATCGTCAGGAGTCGACGAGCAGTACTTC
TRBJ2-7	TRBV29-1	13	.	.	CSVEPTSGNEQYF	TGCAGCGTTGAGCCAACTTCAGGGAACGAGCAGTACTTC
TRBJ2-7	TRBV30	14	.	.	CAWSTAGASYEQYF	TGTGCCTGGAGTACGGCAGGAGCTTCCTACGAGCAGTACTTC
TRBJ2-6	TRBV15	15	.	.	CATSRGGMWANVLTF	TGTGCCACCAGCAGAGGAGGGATGTGGGCCAACGTCCTGACTTTC
TRBJ1-2	TRBV29-1	14	.	.	CSVEWAGEHYGYTF	TGCAGCGTTGAATGGGCAGGGGAGCACTATGGCTACACCTTC
TRBJ2-1	TRBV3-1	15	.	.	CASSQELASYNEQFF	TGTGCCAGCAGCCAAGAACTAGCCTCCTACAATGAGCAGTTCTTC
TRBJ2-1	TRBV15	13	.	.	CATSPWSYNEQFF	TGTGCCACCAGTCCGTGGTCCTACAATGAGCAGTTCTTC
TRBJ2-3	TRBV19	18	TRBD2	.	CASSIDPLRAGATDTQYF	TGTGCCAGTAGTATAGATCCCCTTCGAGCGGGAGCCACAGATACGCAGTATTTT
TRBJ2-7	TRBV29-1	13	TRBD2	.	CSVALTQRGEQYF	TGCAGCGTTGCGCTTACCCAGCGGGGCGAGCAGTACTTC
TRBJ2-5	TRBV29-1	12	.	.	CSIDTGTETQYF	TGCAGCATTGATACAGGGACGGAGACCCAGTACTTC
TRBJ2-1	TRBV7-6	17	.	.	CASSLRVGATRYDEQFF	TGTGCCAGCAGCTTGAGGGTGGGGGCCACTAGATACGATGAGCAGTTCTTC
TRBJ1-2	TRBV7-9	12	.	.	CASSSDPYGYTF	TGTGCCAGCAGCTCCGATCCCTATGGCTACACCTTC
TRBJ2-5	TRBV20-1	13	TRBD1	.	CSARSQGVETQYF	TGCAGTGCTAGGTCGCAGGGGGTAGAGACCCAGTACTTC
TRBJ2-3	TRBV7-6	14	.	.	CASSPLRFPDTQYF	TGTGCCAGCAGCCCCTTGCGTTTCCCAGATACGCAGTATTTT
TRBJ2-5	TRBV24-1	17	.	.	CATSDFSFDRGIETQYF	TGTGCCACCAGTGATTTCTCATTCGACAGAGGCATAGAGACCCAGTACTTC
TRBJ2-7	TRBV12-3/TRBV12-4	14	.	.	CASSFTGLAFEQYF	TGTGCCAGCAGTTTTACAGGGTTGGCCTTCGAGCAGTACTTC
TRBJ2-3	TRBV7-6	16	.	.	CASSLDRDHSTDTQYF	TGTGCCAGCAGCTTAGATCGGGACCACTCCACAGATACGCAGTATTTT
TRBJ2-7	TRBV20-1	13	.	.	CSASVRDGYEQYF	TGCAGTGCTAGCGTTCGAGATGGGTACGAGCAGTACTTC
TRBJ1-5	TRBV27	14	.	.	CASSLWGENQPQHF	TGTGCCAGCAGTTTATGGGGGGAGAATCAGCCCCAGCATTTT
TRBJ2-7	TRBV12-3/TRBV12-4	14	TRBD1	.	CASSSGTAFGEQYF	TGTGCCAGCAGTTCGGGGACAGCGTTCGGGGAGCAGTACTTC
TRBJ2-1	TRBV7-9	15	.	.	CASSAPGGFGNEQFF	TGTGCCAGCAGCGCCCCTGGGGGATTCGGGAATGAGCAGTTCTTC
TRBJ2-7	TRBV14	13	.	.	CASSHGHTGEQYF	TGTGCCAGCAGCCATGGACACACCGGCGAGCAGTACTTC
TRBJ2-7	TRBV29-1	13	TRBD2	.	CSVILAGGYEQYF	TGCAGCGTCATACTAGCGGGAGGCTACGAGCAGTACTTC
TRBJ1-1	TRBV20-1	15	.	.	CSASSPGQENTEAFF	TGCAGTGCTAGTTCTCCGGGACAAGAGAACACTGAAGCTTTCTTT
TRBJ2-1	TRBV5-1	16	TRBD2	.	CASSLPLAGRQNEQFF	TGCGCCAGCAGTTTGCCTCTAGCGGGCCGTCAGAATGAGCAGTTCTTC
TRBJ2-5	TRBV14	15	.	.	CASSQGSLVRETQYF	TGTGCCAGCAGCCAAGGCTCACTAGTGAGAGAGACCCAGTACTTC
TRBJ2-7	TRBV20-1	11	.	.	CSVDSNYEQYF	TGCAGTGTTGACAGTAACTACGAGCAGTACTTC
TRBJ2-1	TRBV15	14	.	once	CATSRDPGDNEQFF	TGTGCCACCAGCAGAGATCCGGGCGACAATGAGCAGTTCTTC
TRBJ2-2	TRBV13	14	.	.	CASSIPGVDGELFF	TGTGCCAGCAGCATTCCAGGGGTGGACGGGGAGCTGTTTTTT
TRBJ2-5	TRBV29-1	11	.	.	CSVPWGETQYF	TGCAGCGTTCCTTGGGGGGAGACCCAGTACTTC
TRBJ1-1	TRBV7-9	14	.	.	CASSLVGSPEEAFF	TGTGCCAGCAGCTTAGTAGGCTCCCCCGAGGAGGCTTTCTTT
TRBJ2-7	TRBV5-4	15	.	.	CASSLEGGPFYEQYF	TGTGCCAGCAGCTTGGAGGGTGGGCCGTTCTACGAGCAGTACTTC
TRBJ2-1	TRBV20-1	16	.	.	CSARDRWRTLYNEQFF	TGCAGTGCTAGAGATCGGTGGCGGACCCTCTACAATGAGCAGTTCTTC
TRBJ1-2	TRBV5-1	14	.	.	CASSLASLAYGYTF	TGCGCCAGCAGCTTGGCCAGCCTAGCCTATGGCTACACCTTC
TRBJ2-1	TRBV7-9	15	TRBD2	.	CASSLRLAGDNEQFF	TGTGCCAGCAGCTTACGACTAGCGGGAGACAATGAGCAGTTCTTC